This T cell receptor (beta chain) comes out of a study of blood T cells in healthy people across ages. As concerns this clonotype: Its matching antigen is unknown.

A minimum of 5.5 micrograms of total RNA was extracted per sample. A second PCR, run for about 6 to 12 cycles, used a sample-barcoded 5' primer plus a J-beta primer mix. Researchers report that each sample yielded at least 3 million CDR3-containing paired-end reads. TCRdb itself ran the 5' RACE reads through MiXCR, one entry per CDR3 protein. The table lists under 2 million distinct CDR3 sequences, 30% to 35% of them singletons. Study-wide results and caveats: Per million T cells, the diversity of TCR beta decreased roughly linearly as age advanced.

Specimen: blood. This receptor was taken from a woman in her twenties or thirties in good health.

DNA for the CDR3: TGTGCCAGCAGTTACTCACCTAGCGGGGTATCCTACGAGCAGTACTTC. It is translated as CASSYSPSGVSYEQYF. The chain joins TRBV6-6 to TRBJ2-7, with 9 bases lining up with TRBD2. V shed 0 bases, J shed 1 base, and the junction held 4 bases outside the gene matches. Germline CDR1 MNHNY, CDR2 SVGAGI (reference sequence). The CDR3 has 16 residues.